The sequence of this TCR beta chain was determined in a study of blood T cell repertoires in COVID-19. Study summary: Sites in the United States, Italy and Spain provided acute and convalescent COVID-19 samples. Sample material is recorded as cDNA or gDNA derived from T cells, B-cell-depleted T cells, or PBMCs.

As handled by the study authors: The authors estimated nucleated cell counts from reference gene primer amplification. Here immunoSEQ multiplex PCR was the method, and the copy in TCRdb shows in-frame clones only, minus some. D and trimming were read from the DNA, whereas the V and J calls and clone size are those reported in that table. The sample records 150,000 to 190,000 clones, around 91% being singletons. V was shortened by 2 bases and J by 2 bases, with 15 bases between the two germline ends. Germline CDR1 and CDR2: GTSNPN and SVGIG (reference sequence). The CDR3 loop spans 15 amino acids. Material for sequencing was peripheral blood. This clonotype was obtained from a middle-aged woman with acute or convalescent COVID-19. The chain couples TRBV30 to TRBJ2-5; D may be TRBD1 (6 bases). The CDR3 sequence is CAWSLPGQLQETQYF. The CDR3 bases are TGTGCCTGGAGTTTACCCGGACAGTTACAAGAGACCCAGTACTTC.